Listed below are T cell receptor beta chains from one sample, sequenced in a study. One entry per CDR3 protein results from TCRdb running MiXCR on the 5' RACE reads. The sample lists around 30,000 distinct CDR3 sequences, approximately 25% occurring once. Sequences were obtained from naive CD4+ T cells sorted from a lymph node. Receptor source: a female donor with breast cancer. CDR3s include the opening cysteine and the closing phenylalanine or tryptophan. D genes are given only for firm matches. Part of the rows lack a size; the others show once, few, many or a class for expanded clones.

TRBJ1-1 | - | TRBV27 | - | TGTGCCAGCAGTCTCCTAGGAGGGCAGGGCCAAGCTTTCTTT | CASSLLGGQGQAFF
TRBJ2-7 | few | TRBV6-1 | - | TGTGCCGGAGGGTACTCCTACGAGCAGTACTTC | CAGGYSYEQYF
TRBJ2-6 | few | TRBV5-5 | TRBD2 | TGTGCCAGCAGCTCCCCCATGGGGACTAGCGGATTCCCCAACTCTGGGGCCAACGTCCTGACTTTC | CASSSPMGTSGFPNSGANVLTF
TRBJ1-1 | few | TRBV20-1 | - | TGCAGTGCTACCTTAGAAGCTTTCTTT | CSATLEAFF
TRBJ1-2 | few | TRBV29-1 | - | TGCAGCGTTGATAACTATGGCTACACCTTC | CSVDNYGYTF
TRBJ1-2 | - | TRBV29-1 | - | TGCAGCGGATCGACCGAGAGGGGATTCTACACCTTC | CSGSTERGFYTF
TRBJ2-3 | few | TRBV5-5 | TRBD1 | TGTGCCAGCAGCCCGGGACAGCTCACAGATACGCAGTATTTT | CASSPGQLTDTQYF
TRBJ1-1 | many | TRBV12-3/TRBV12-4 | - | TGTGCCAGCAGGTCTTTCGCCTCGAACACTGAAGCTTTCTTT | CASRSFASNTEAFF
TRBJ2-5 | many | TRBV5-1 | - | TGCGCCAGCAGCTGGGGGAAAGAGACCCAGTACTTC | CASSWGKETQYF
TRBJ2-7 | many | TRBV20-1 | TRBD1 | TGCAGCTTGATGACAGGGACCTCCTACGAGCAGTACTTC | CSLMTGTSYEQYF
TRBJ1-5 | once | TRBV20-1 | - | TGCAGTGCTTTGGAGCCGTGGGGCAATCAGCCCCAGCATTTT | CSALEPWGNQPQHF
TRBJ1-1 | - | TRBV5-6 | TRBD1 | TGTGCCAGCAGCCGCTACACAGGGGCCGCTTTCTTT | CASSRYTGAAFF
TRBJ2-2 | - | TRBV12-3/TRBV12-4 | TRBD1 | TGTGCCAGCAGTCTAAGGACAGGGGGCTGGAGCGGGGAGCTGTTTTTT | CASSLRTGGWSGELFF